This TCR beta chain comes out of a study of PD-1 blockade in classical Hodgkin lymphoma. Turning to this clone: Its antigen is unknown.

Produced via immunoSEQ multiplex PCR; TCRdb's table is partial and in-frame only. Among thousands of clones listed, 86% were seen once. Each patient relapsed following autologous stem cell transplantation, and prior brentuximab vedotin exposure differed. Study-wide results and limits: Compared with baseline, CD4+ but not CD8+ TCR diversity had risen significantly by C4D1.

This TCR derives from a human donor with classical Hodgkin lymphoma. This material consisted of peripheral blood mononuclear cells (PBMCs), taken before the second cycle of nivolumab.

The CDR3 bases are TGTGCCAGCTCACCACCAACCGTTGAGACCCAGTACTTC. This translates into CASSPPTVETQYF. This chain uses TRBV18 with TRBJ2-5; D unresolved. V was shortened by 0 bases and J by 5 bases, with 7 bases between the two germline ends. Germline V gene sequence: CDR1 KGHSH, CDR2 LQKENI. The CDR3 extends over 13 amino acids.